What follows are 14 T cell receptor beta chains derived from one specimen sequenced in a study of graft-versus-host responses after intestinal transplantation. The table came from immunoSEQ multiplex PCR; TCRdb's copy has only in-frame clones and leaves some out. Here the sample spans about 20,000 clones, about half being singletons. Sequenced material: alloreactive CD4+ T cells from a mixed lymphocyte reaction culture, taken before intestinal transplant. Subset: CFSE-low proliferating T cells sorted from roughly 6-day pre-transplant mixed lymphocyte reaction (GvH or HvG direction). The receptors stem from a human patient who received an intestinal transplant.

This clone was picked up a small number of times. The CDR3 coding sequence is TGTGCCAGCAGTTACCCCTCGACAGGCACGAATTCACCCCTCCACTTT. It translates to CASSYPSTGTNSPLHF. The genes are TRBV6-5 and TRBJ1-6; tentatively, D is TRBD1 (6 bases). The CDR3 has 16 residues. Germline V gene sequence: CDR1 MNHEY, CDR2 SVGAGI. V was cut by 2 bases and J by 7 bases, with 15 bases left in between.

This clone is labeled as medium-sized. In nucleotides, the CDR3 is TGTGCCATCAATGGGGACAGCTCTGGAAACACCATATATTTT. This translates into CAINGDSSGNTIYF. J is TRBJ1-3 and V is TRBV10-3; 7 bases are a match to TRBD1. This CDR3 region has 14 residues. With 7 bases clipped from V and 0 bases from J, the junction kept 3 bases outside the gene matches. Germline CDR1 reads ENHRY; CDR2 reads SYGVKD.

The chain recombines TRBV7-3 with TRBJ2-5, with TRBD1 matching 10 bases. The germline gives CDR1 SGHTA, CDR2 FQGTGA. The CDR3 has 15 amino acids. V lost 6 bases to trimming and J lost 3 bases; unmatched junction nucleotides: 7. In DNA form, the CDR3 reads TGTGCCAGCAGATCCGGGACAGGGGCCAAAGAGACCCAGTACTTC. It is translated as CASRSGTGAKETQYF. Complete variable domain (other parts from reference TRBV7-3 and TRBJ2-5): GAGVSQTPSNKVTEKGKYVELRCDPISGHTALYWYRQSLGQGPEFLIYFQGTGAADDSGLPNDRFFAVRPEGSVSTLKIQRTERGDSAVYLCASRSGTGAKETQYFGPGTRLLVL.

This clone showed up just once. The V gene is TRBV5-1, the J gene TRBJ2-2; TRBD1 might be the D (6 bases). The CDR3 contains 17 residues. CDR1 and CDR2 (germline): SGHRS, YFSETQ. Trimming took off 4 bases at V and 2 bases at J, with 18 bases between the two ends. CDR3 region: CASSQIRGAQNTGELFF. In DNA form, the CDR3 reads TGCGCCAGCAGCCAAATCAGGGGCGCCCAAAACACCGGGGAGCTGTTTTTT.

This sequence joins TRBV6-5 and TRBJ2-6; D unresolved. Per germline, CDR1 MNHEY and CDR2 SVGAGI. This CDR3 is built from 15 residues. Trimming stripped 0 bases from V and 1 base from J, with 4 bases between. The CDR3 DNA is TGTGCCAGCAGTTACTCGAGATCTGGGGCCAACGTCCTGACTTTC. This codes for CASSYSRSGANVLTF.

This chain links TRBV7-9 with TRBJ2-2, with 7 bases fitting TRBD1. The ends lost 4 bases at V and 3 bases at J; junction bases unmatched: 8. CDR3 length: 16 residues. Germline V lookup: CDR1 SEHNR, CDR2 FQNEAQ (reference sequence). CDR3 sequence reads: CASSSPATGYTGELFF. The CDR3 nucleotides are TGTGCCAGCAGCTCGCCCGCGACAGGGTACACCGGGGAGCTGTTTTTT. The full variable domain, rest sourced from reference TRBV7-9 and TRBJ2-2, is DTGVSQNPRHKITKRGQNVTFRCDPISEHNRLYWYRQTLGQGPEFLTYFQNEAQLEKSRLLSDRFSAERPKGSFSTLEIQRTEQGDSAMYLCASSSPATGYTGELFFGEGSRLTVL.

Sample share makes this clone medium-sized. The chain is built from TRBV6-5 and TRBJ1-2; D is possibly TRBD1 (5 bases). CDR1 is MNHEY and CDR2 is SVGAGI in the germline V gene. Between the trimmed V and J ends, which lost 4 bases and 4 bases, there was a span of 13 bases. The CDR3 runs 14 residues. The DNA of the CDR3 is TGTGCCAGCAGTTTAGCACACCAGGGCTATGGCTACACCTTC. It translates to CASSLAHQGYGYTF.

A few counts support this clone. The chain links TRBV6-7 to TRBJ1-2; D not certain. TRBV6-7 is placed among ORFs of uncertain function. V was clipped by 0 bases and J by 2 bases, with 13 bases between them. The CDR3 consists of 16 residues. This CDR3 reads CASSYSIGQLNYGYTF. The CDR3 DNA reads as TGTGCCAGCAGTTACTCGATTGGGCAGTTGAACTATGGCTACACCTTC.

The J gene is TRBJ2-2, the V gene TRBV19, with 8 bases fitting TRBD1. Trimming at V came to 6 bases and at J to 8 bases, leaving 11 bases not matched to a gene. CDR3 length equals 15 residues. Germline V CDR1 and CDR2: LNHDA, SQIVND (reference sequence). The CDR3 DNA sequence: TGTGCCAGTAGCCCCCCCCGACAGGGGACAGGGGAGCTGTTTTTT. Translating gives CASSPPRQGTGELFF.

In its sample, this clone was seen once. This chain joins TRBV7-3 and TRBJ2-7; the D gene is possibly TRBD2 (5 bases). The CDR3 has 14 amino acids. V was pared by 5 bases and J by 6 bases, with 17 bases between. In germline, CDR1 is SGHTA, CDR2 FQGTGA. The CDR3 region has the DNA TGTGCCAGCAGCCCCGGCCCGGGGATGTTCGAGCAGTACTTC. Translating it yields CASSPGPGMFEQYF.

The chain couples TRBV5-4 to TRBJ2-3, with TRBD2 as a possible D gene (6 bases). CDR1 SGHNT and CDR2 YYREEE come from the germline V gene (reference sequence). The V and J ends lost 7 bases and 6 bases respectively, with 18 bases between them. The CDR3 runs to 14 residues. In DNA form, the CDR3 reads TGTGCCAGCGGGGCTAGCGCGGGTGGGGATACGCAGTATTTT. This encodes CASGASAGGDTQYF.

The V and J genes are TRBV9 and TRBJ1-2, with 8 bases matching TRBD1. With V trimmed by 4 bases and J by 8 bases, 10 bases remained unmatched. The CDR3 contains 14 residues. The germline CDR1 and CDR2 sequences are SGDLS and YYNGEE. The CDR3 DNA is TGTGCCAGCAGCTTACGACAGGGGATCGGAGGCTACACCTTC. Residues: CASSLRQGIGGYTF.

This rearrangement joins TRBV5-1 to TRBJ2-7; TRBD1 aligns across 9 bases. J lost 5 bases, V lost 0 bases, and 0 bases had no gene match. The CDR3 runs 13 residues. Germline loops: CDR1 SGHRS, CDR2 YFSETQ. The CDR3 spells CASSLGTGDEQYF. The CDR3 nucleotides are TGCGCCAGCAGCTTGGGGACAGGGGACGAGCAGTACTTC.

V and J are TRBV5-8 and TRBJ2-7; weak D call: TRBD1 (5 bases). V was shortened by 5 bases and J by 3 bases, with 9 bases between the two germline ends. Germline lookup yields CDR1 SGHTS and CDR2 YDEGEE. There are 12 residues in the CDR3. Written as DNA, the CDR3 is TGTGCCAGCAGTCCCGACAGCTACGAGCAGTACTTC. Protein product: CASSPDSYEQYF.